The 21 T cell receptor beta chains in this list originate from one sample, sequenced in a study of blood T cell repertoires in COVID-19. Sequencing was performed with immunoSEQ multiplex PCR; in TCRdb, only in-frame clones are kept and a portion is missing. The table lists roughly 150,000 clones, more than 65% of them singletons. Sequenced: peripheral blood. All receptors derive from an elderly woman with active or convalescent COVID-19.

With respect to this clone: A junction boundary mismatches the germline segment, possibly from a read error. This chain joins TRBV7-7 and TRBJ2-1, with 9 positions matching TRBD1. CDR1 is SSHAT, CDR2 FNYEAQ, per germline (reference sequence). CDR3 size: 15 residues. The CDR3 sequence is CASSLSLGQGNEQFF. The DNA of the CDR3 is TGTGCTAGCAGCTTATCCCTAGGACAGGGGAATGAGCAGTTCTTC. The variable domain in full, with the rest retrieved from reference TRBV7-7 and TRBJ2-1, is GAGVSQSPRYKVTKRGQDVTLRCDPISSHATLYWYQQALGQGPEFLTYFNYEAQPDKSGLPSDRFSAERPEGSISTLTIQRTEQRDSAMYRCASSLSLGQGNEQFFGPGTRLTVL.

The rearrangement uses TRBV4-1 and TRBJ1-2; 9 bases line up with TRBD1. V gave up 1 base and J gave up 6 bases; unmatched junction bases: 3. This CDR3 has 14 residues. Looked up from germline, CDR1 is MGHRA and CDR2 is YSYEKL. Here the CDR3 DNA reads TGCGCCAGCAGCCAAGTTGACAGGGGGGATGGCTACACCTTC. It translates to CASSQVDRGDGYTF.

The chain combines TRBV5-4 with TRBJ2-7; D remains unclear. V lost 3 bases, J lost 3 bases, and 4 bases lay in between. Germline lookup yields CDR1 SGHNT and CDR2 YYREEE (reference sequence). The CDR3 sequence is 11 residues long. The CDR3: CASSSSYEQYF. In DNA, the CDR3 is TGTGCCAGCAGCTCGAGCTACGAGCAGTACTTC.

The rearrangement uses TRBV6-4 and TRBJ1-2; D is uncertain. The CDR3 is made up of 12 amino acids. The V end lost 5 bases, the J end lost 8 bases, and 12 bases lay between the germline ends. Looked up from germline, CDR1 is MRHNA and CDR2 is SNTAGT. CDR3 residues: CASSHQGGGYTF. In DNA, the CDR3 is TGTGCCAGCAGTCACCAAGGCGGGGGCTACACCTTC.

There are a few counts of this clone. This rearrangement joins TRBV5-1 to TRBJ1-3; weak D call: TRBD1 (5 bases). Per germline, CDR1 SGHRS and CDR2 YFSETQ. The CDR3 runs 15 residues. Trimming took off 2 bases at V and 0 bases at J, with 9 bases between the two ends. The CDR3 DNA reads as TGCGCCAGCAGCTTCGGGGGGACCTCTGGAAACACCATATATTTT. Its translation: CASSFGGTSGNTIYF.

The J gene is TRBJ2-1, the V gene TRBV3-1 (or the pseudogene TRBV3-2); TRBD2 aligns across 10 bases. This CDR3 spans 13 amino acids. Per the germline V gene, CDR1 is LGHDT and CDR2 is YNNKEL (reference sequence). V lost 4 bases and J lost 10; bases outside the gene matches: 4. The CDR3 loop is CASSLRAGGEQFF. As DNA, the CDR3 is TGTGCCAGCAGCCTCCGAGCGGGAGGGGAGCAGTTCTTC.

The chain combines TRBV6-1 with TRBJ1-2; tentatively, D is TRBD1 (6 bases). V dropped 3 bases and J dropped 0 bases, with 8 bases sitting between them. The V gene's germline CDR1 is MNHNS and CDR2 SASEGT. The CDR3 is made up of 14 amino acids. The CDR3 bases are TGTGCCAGCAGTGAGGGGGGGCCTAACTATGGCTACACCTTC. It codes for CASSEGGPNYGYTF.

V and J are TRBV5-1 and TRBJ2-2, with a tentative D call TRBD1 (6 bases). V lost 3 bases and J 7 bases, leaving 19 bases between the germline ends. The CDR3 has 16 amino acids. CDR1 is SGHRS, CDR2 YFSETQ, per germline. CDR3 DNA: TGCGCCAGCAGCTCAGGACAGCCCTCATTCGGCGGGGAGCTGTTTTTT. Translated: CASSSGQPSFGGELFF.

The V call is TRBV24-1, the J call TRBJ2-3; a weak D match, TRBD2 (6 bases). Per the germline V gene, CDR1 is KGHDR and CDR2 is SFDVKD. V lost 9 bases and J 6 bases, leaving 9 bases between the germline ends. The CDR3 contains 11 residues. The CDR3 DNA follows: TGTGCCACCGGCCGGGGGGATACGCAGTATTTT. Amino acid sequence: CATGRGDTQYF.

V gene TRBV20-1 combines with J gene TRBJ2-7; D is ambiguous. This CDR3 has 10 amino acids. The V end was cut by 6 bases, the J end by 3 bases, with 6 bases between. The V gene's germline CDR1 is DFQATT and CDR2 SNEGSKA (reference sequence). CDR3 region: CSAPYYEQYF. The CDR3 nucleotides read TGCAGTGCCCCCTACTACGAGCAGTACTTC.

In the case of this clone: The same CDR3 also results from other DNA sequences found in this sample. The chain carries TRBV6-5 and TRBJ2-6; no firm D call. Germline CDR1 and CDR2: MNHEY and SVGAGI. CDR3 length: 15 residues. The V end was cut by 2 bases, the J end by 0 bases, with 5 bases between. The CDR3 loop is CASSYSSSGANVLTF. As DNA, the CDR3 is TGTGCCAGCAGTTACAGTAGCTCTGGGGCCAACGTCCTGACTTTC.

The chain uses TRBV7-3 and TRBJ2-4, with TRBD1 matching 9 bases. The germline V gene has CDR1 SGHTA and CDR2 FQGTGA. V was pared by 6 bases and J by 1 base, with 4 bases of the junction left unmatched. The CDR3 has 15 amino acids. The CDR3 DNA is TGTGCCAGCAGTCCACAGGGGGCGGCCAAAAACATTCAGTACTTC. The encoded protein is CASSPQGAAKNIQYF.

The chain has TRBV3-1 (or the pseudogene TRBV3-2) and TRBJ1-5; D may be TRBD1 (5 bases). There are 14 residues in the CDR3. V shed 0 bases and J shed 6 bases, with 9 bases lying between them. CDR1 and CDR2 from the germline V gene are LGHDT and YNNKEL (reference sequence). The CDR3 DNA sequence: TGTGCCAGCAGCCAAGATTGGGGGGGTCAGCCCCAGCATTTT. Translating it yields CASSQDWGGQPQHF.

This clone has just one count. CDR3 sequence reads: CRATRGYEQYF. CDR3 coding DNA: TGCAGGGCAACCAGGGGGTACGAGCAGTACTTC. This sequence joins TRBV20-1 and TRBJ2-7; TRBD1 matches 7 bases. There are 11 residues in the CDR3. The germline CDR1 and CDR2 sequences are DFQATT and SNEGSKA (reference sequence).

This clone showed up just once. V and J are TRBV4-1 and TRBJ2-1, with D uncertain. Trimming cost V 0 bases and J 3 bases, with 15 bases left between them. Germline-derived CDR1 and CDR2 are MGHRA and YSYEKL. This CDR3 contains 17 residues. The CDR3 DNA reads TGCGCCAGCAGCCAAGATACCCGGTCGTCCAACTACAATGAGCAGTTCTTC. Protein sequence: CASSQDTRSSNYNEQFF.

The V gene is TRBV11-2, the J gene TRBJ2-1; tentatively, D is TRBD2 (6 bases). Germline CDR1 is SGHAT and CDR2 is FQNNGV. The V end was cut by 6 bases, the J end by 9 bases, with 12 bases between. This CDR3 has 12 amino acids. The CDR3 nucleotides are TGTGCCAGCAGATCGGAGGGCCTTGAGCAGTTCTTC. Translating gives CASRSEGLEQFF.

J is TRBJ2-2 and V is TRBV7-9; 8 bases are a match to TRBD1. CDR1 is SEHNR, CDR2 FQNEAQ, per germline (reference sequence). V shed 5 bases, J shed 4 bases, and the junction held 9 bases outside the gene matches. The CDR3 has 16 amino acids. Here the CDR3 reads CASSPRTGRSTGELFF. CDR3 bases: TGTGCCAGCAGCCCCAGGACAGGGAGGAGCACCGGGGAGCTGTTTTTT. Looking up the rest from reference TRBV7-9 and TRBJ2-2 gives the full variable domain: DTGVSQNPRHKITKRGQNVTFRCDPISEHNRLYWYRQTLGQGPEFLTYFQNEAQLEKSRLLSDRFSAERPKGSFSTLEIQRTEQGDSAMYLCASSPRTGRSTGELFFGEGSRLTVL.

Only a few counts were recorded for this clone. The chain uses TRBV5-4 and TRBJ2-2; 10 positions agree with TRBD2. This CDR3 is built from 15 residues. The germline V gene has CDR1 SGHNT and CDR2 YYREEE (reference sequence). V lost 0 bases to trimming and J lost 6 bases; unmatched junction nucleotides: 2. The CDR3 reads CASSLAGLAPGELFF. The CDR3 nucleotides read TGTGCCAGCAGCTTGGCGGGACTAGCGCCCGGGGAGCTGTTTTTT.

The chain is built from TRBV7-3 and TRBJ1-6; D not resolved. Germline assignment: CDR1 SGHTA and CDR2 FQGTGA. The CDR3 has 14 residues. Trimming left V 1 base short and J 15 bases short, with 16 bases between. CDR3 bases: TGTGCCAGCAGCTTAAGCGGGCCAGATTCGGACCTCCACTTT. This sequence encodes CASSLSGPDSDLHF.

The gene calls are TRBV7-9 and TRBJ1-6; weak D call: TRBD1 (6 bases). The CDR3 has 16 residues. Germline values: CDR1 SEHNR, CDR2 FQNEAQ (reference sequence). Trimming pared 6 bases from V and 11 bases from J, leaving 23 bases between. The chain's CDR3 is CASSPDPGTLLTPLHF. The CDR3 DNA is TGTGCCAGCAGTCCCGACCCCGGGACACTGCTTACACCCCTCCACTTT.

For the CDR3, the DNA is TGTGCCAGTAGTGACGTTGGCGGATCCTCCTACAATGAGCAGTTCTTC. Amino acid sequence: CASSDVGGSSYNEQFF. This sequence joins TRBV19 and TRBJ2-1; D is unresolved. Germline CDR1 LNHDA, CDR2 SQIVND (reference sequence). Trimming left V 5 bases short and J 0 bases short, with 14 bases between. This CDR3 is 16 amino acids long.